Listed below are T cell receptor beta chains from one sample, sequenced in a study of cytomegalovirus exposure and HLA in healthy donors. Produced via immunoSEQ multiplex PCR; TCRdb's table is partial and in-frame only. This table has some 210,000 clones, about nine tenths appearing once. The source material was PBMCs. These receptors all stem from a woman in her late teens or twenties in good health and CMV-seropositive. Each CDR3 is given with its conserved first and last residue. The D gene is left open where the match is weak. Rows give clone size only sometimes, using once, few, many, or a class for an expanded clone.

CDR3nt: TGTGCCAGCAGCAGGACTAGCGGAGTTTCCTACGAGCAGTACTTC; CDR3aa: CASSRTSGVSYEQYF; abundance: NA; v_gene: TRBV11-2; d_gene: TRBD2; j_gene: TRBJ2-7
CDR3nt: TGTGCCAGCAGTGCCACACCGGGACAGGAGGGCTACACCTTC; CDR3aa: CASSATPGQEGYTF; abundance: NA; v_gene: TRBV6-1; d_gene: TRBD1; j_gene: TRBJ1-2
CDR3nt: TGTGCCAGCAGCAATGCGAAAGGGGACAGGGGCACAGATACGCAGTATTTT; CDR3aa: CASSNAKGDRGTDTQYF; abundance: NA; v_gene: TRBV11-3; d_gene: TRBD1; j_gene: TRBJ2-3
CDR3nt: TGCGCCAGCAGCTCCGGCTTGGTACAACTAGCTGACGAGCAGTACTTC; CDR3aa: CASSSGLVQLADEQYF; abundance: NA; v_gene: TRBV5-1; d_gene: NA; j_gene: TRBJ2-7
CDR3nt: TGTGCCAGCAGTTACTCGAAAAGAGTCACTGAAGCTTTCTTT; CDR3aa: CASSYSKRVTEAFF; abundance: NA; v_gene: TRBV6-5; d_gene: NA; j_gene: TRBJ1-1
CDR3nt: TGCGCCAGCAGTTCCGGACAGGGGGGCCAAGAGACCCAGTACTTC; CDR3aa: CASSSGQGGQETQYF; abundance: NA; v_gene: TRBV5-1; d_gene: TRBD1; j_gene: TRBJ2-5
CDR3nt: TGTGCCAGCAGCACCACAAAGAGGATTTACGAGCAGTACTTC; CDR3aa: CASSTTKRIYEQYF; abundance: NA; v_gene: TRBV7-9; d_gene: NA; j_gene: TRBJ2-7
CDR3nt: TGTGCCAGCTCAGAACCCTCCGGGACAGACCAGTACTTC; CDR3aa: CASSEPSGTDQYF; abundance: NA; v_gene: TRBV18; d_gene: TRBD1; j_gene: TRBJ2-7
CDR3nt: TGTGCCAGCAGCGGCGTACTAGCGGGAGAGGGAGATACGCAGTATTTT; CDR3aa: CASSGVLAGEGDTQYF; abundance: NA; v_gene: TRBV7-9; d_gene: TRBD2; j_gene: TRBJ2-3
CDR3nt: TGCAGCGTTGAAGCCTCCCTCAGGGGGCCCCCGCCTATTTGGAACACCGGGGAGCTGTTTTTT; CDR3aa: CSVEASLRGPPPIWNTGELFF; abundance: once; v_gene: TRBV29-1; d_gene: TRBD1; j_gene: TRBJ2-2
CDR3nt: TGCGCCAGCAGCATCACCGGGACAGGGACCTACGAGCAGTACTTC; CDR3aa: CASSITGTGTYEQYF; abundance: NA; v_gene: TRBV5-1; d_gene: TRBD1; j_gene: TRBJ2-7
CDR3nt: TGTGCCAGCAGTGGACTCAGGGGACCGACCGGGGAGCTGTTTTTT; CDR3aa: CASSGLRGPTGELFF; abundance: NA; v_gene: TRBV2; d_gene: NA; j_gene: TRBJ2-2
CDR3nt: TGTGCCAGCAGTCCCTTGACAGGCTTTGTCGACGAGCAGTACTTC; CDR3aa: CASSPLTGFVDEQYF; abundance: NA; v_gene: TRBV27; d_gene: NA; j_gene: TRBJ2-7
CDR3nt: TGTGCCGGCTATGGGGGGGGCATGGGCTATGGCTACACCTTC; CDR3aa: CAGYGGGMGYGYTF; abundance: NA; v_gene: TRBV6-6; d_gene: NA; j_gene: TRBJ1-2
CDR3nt: TGCAGCGTCTTGACAGGGGACGGCTACACCTTC; CDR3aa: CSVLTGDGYTF; abundance: NA; v_gene: TRBV29-1; d_gene: TRBD1; j_gene: TRBJ1-2
CDR3nt: TGTGCCAGCAGTTGGAGTGGCCTGGGGACAGGGGCCATGAACACTGAAGCTTTCTTT; CDR3aa: CASSWSGLGTGAMNTEAFF; abundance: NA; v_gene: TRBV27; d_gene: TRBD1; j_gene: TRBJ1-1
CDR3nt: TGTGCCAGCAGCATCCAGGGTTACCGAACTAATGAAAAACTGTTTTTT; CDR3aa: CASSIQGYRTNEKLFF; abundance: many; v_gene: TRBV5-4; d_gene: NA; j_gene: TRBJ1-4
CDR3nt: TGTGCCAGCAGCTTAGGGGTTAGCGGGAGGGAAGGGGCGTTCTTC; CDR3aa: CASSLGVSGREGAFF; abundance: NA; v_gene: TRBV9; d_gene: TRBD2; j_gene: TRBJ2-1
CDR3nt: TGTGCCAGCAGTTTCCTTACAGCCGAAGCTTTCTTT; CDR3aa: CASSFLTAEAFF; abundance: few; v_gene: TRBV28; d_gene: NA; j_gene: TRBJ1-1
CDR3nt: TGCAGCGTTGTAGTAGGGAGCTCTGGAAACACCATATATTTT; CDR3aa: CSVVVGSSGNTIYF; abundance: NA; v_gene: TRBV29-1; d_gene: NA; j_gene: TRBJ1-3
CDR3nt: TGCGCCAGCAGCCAAGCATCGGAGCGGGAGATGGCAGATACGCAGTATTTT; CDR3aa: CASSQASEREMADTQYF; abundance: NA; v_gene: TRBV4-1; d_gene: TRBD2; j_gene: TRBJ2-3
CDR3nt: TGTGCCAGCAGCTTAGATGGACTCCCTGAAGCTTTCTTT; CDR3aa: CASSLDGLPEAFF; abundance: NA; v_gene: TRBV13; d_gene: NA; j_gene: TRBJ1-1
CDR3nt: TGTGCCAGCAGCTTAGAGCTCGGTCCCCAGCATTTT; CDR3aa: CASSLELGPQHF; abundance: NA; v_gene: TRBV7-6; d_gene: NA; j_gene: TRBJ1-5
CDR3nt: TGTGCCACGACCCGCGGGGGAGCGAACACCGGGGAGCTGTTTTTT; CDR3aa: CATTRGGANTGELFF; abundance: NA; v_gene: TRBV28; d_gene: TRBD2; j_gene: TRBJ2-2
CDR3nt: TGTGCCAGTAGTATAGTAGGGACTAGCGGGGGGAATGAGCAGTTCTTC; CDR3aa: CASSIVGTSGGNEQFF; abundance: NA; v_gene: TRBV19; d_gene: TRBD2; j_gene: TRBJ2-1
CDR3nt: TGTGCCAGCAGCCCGCGCGGGAGCGGGAGGGCCTTGGTTCACGAGCAGTACTTC; CDR3aa: CASSPRGSGRALVHEQYF; abundance: NA; v_gene: TRBV7-9; d_gene: TRBD2; j_gene: TRBJ2-7
CDR3nt: TGTGCCAGCAGCGTAGACGGCGGGACTGAAGCTTTCTTT; CDR3aa: CASSVDGGTEAFF; abundance: NA; v_gene: TRBV9; d_gene: NA; j_gene: TRBJ1-1
CDR3nt: TGTGCCAGCAGTGCTCCCTTGAGGCCGGCTAACTATGGCTACACCTTC; CDR3aa: CASSAPLRPANYGYTF; abundance: NA; v_gene: TRBV25-1; d_gene: NA; j_gene: TRBJ1-2
CDR3nt: TGCAGCGTTGGAGATGAAAAACTGTTTTTT; CDR3aa: CSVGDEKLFF; abundance: NA; v_gene: TRBV29-1; d_gene: NA; j_gene: TRBJ1-4
CDR3nt: TGTGCCAGCAGCTTAGGGCCGGGACAGGGGGCATGGGGCTACACCTTC; CDR3aa: CASSLGPGQGAWGYTF; abundance: NA; v_gene: TRBV7-2; d_gene: TRBD1; j_gene: TRBJ1-2
CDR3nt: TGTGCCAGCAGCCCCCGCGGTCCCCAGACCTACAATGAGCAGTTCTTC; CDR3aa: CASSPRGPQTYNEQFF; abundance: NA; v_gene: TRBV9; d_gene: NA; j_gene: TRBJ2-1
CDR3nt: TGTGCCAGCAGCTTATCGATTGGAGTCGAGCAGTACTTC; CDR3aa: CASSLSIGVEQYF; abundance: NA; v_gene: TRBV7-9; d_gene: NA; j_gene: TRBJ2-7
CDR3nt: TGTGCCAGCAGCCCTCGTGAGGATACGCAGTATTTT; CDR3aa: CASSPREDTQYF; abundance: NA; v_gene: TRBV4-2; d_gene: NA; j_gene: TRBJ2-3
CDR3nt: TGTGCCAGCAGCGTAGACGGGTATAGCAATCAGCCCCAGCATTTT; CDR3aa: CASSVDGYSNQPQHF; abundance: NA; v_gene: TRBV9; d_gene: NA; j_gene: TRBJ1-5
CDR3nt: TGTGCCTGGAGCCCTAGCGCGGGCCACACTGAAGCTTTCTTT; CDR3aa: CAWSPSAGHTEAFF; abundance: NA; v_gene: TRBV30; d_gene: NA; j_gene: TRBJ1-1
CDR3nt: TGTGCCAGTAGTACGGACTTTTCCAAAAACATTCAGTACTTC; CDR3aa: CASSTDFSKNIQYF; abundance: NA; v_gene: TRBV19; d_gene: NA; j_gene: TRBJ2-4
CDR3nt: TGTGCCAGCAGCGTAGGGTCCAGCGACACTGAAGCTTTCTTT; CDR3aa: CASSVGSSDTEAFF; abundance: NA; v_gene: TRBV9; d_gene: NA; j_gene: TRBJ1-1
CDR3nt: TGTGCCAGCAGTGTCGGGTTTGGCACAGATACGCAGTATTTT; CDR3aa: CASSVGFGTDTQYF; abundance: once; v_gene: TRBV2; d_gene: NA; j_gene: TRBJ2-3
CDR3nt: TGCGCCAGCAGCTTGGCCAGGGATGAGCAGTTCTTC; CDR3aa: CASSLARDEQFF; abundance: NA; v_gene: TRBV5-1; d_gene: NA; j_gene: TRBJ2-1
CDR3nt: TGTGCCAGCAGTTCGGGACTGTACTCCTACGAGCAGTACTTC; CDR3aa: CASSSGLYSYEQYF; abundance: NA; v_gene: TRBV6-6; d_gene: NA; j_gene: TRBJ2-7
CDR3nt: TGCGCCAGCAGCTTGGGACTAGGGACCCTGAGCACCGGGGAGCTGTTTTTT; CDR3aa: CASSLGLGTLSTGELFF; abundance: NA; v_gene: TRBV5-1; d_gene: NA; j_gene: TRBJ2-2
CDR3nt: TGTGCCAGCAGCTTAGGTGGTTCAACAGCTCTCACCGGGGAGCTGTTTTTT; CDR3aa: CASSLGGSTALTGELFF; abundance: NA; v_gene: TRBV7-8; d_gene: NA; j_gene: TRBJ2-2